Each of the 11 T cell receptor beta chains below was sequenced from the same sample in a study of Graves' ophthalmopathy and Graves' hyperthyroidism. As the template, RNA transcripts were used to amplify TCR beta CDR3 regions. The workflow started with a first-round RT-PCR run with HTBI primers and then moved on to a second-round multiplex PCR. TCRdb passed the multiplex PCR reads through MiXCR, listing each CDR3 protein once. Of about 480,000 distinct CDR3 sequences listed, approximately 15% are singletons. Sequences were obtained from blood. These receptors were taken from a woman aged 30 to 39 with Graves' ophthalmopathy.

Many counts were recorded for this clonotype. The chain uses TRBV14 and TRBJ2-7; unclear D gene. The CDR3 sequence is 14 residues long. The germline CDR1 and CDR2 sequences are SGHDN and FVKESK. Between the trimmed V and J ends, which lost 4 bases and 5 bases, there was a span of 15 bases. The CDR3 loop reads CASSPNPLTHEQYF. The CDR3 coding sequence is TGTGCCAGCAGCCCGAACCCCTTAACACACGAGCAGTACTTC. Complete variable domain (other parts from reference TRBV14 and TRBJ2-7): EAGVTQFPSHSVIEKGQTVTLRCDPISGHDNLYWYRRVMGKEIKFLLHFVKESKQDESGMPNNRFLAERTGGTYSTLKVQPAELEDSGVYFCASSPNPLTHEQYFGPGTRLTVT.

This clonotype came up many times. The chain is built from TRBV6-1 and TRBJ1-6; 9 positions match TRBD1. Germline loops: CDR1 MNHNS, CDR2 SASEGT. CDR3 size: 16 residues. J gave up 6 bases and V 6 bases, and 9 bases lay outside the gene matches. CDR3 protein: CASSLQGAVVNSPLHF. CDR3 in DNA: TGTGCCAGCAGCCTACAGGGGGCAGTTGTTAATTCACCCCTCCACTTT.

Of note for this clonotype: Because it lacks the conserved phenylalanine or tryptophan at the end, this CDR3 is likely a read error. The DNA is left out, because the CDR3 cannot be placed on it with certainty; the CDR3 is given as TCRdb lists it. The V gene is TRBV20-1, the J gene TRBJ2-2. From germline, CDR1 is DFQATT and CDR2 SNEGSKA (reference sequence). The CDR3 adds up to 15 amino acids, both ends counted. CDR3 protein: CSAQRSGTAHGELCL.

The V and J genes are TRBV19 and TRBJ1-6; D call uncertain. V was shortened by 3 bases and J by 9 bases, with 18 bases between the two germline ends. The CDR3 loop spans 16 amino acids. Germline V CDR1 and CDR2: LNHDA, SQIVND (reference sequence). The CDR3 DNA is TGTGCCAGTAGTATCACCACCGCGGGGATCGGTTCACCCCTCCACTTT. Translated, it gives CASSITTAGIGSPLHF.

This clonotype was detected only a few times. V is TRBV6-5 and J is TRBJ1-1; no reliable D call. V gave up 8 bases and J gave up 3 bases, with 16 bases separating them. This CDR3 is 14 amino acids long. Germline-derived CDR1 and CDR2 are MNHEY and SVGAGI. The CDR3 DNA follows: TGTGCCAGCCTTATCTCATGGAGGGACACTGAAGCTTTCTTT. This translates into CASLISWRDTEAFF.

This clonotype occurred a few times. The chain has TRBV4-2 and TRBJ2-7, with 8 bases identical to TRBD1. V lost 2 bases, J lost 6 bases, and 9 bases stayed unmatched. This CDR3 comprises 15 residues. Germline V gene sequence: CDR1 LGHNA, CDR2 YNFKEQ. CDR3 sequence: CASSQPGQGSGEQYF. The CDR3 region has the DNA TGTGCCAGCAGCCAACCCGGACAGGGTAGCGGCGAGCAGTACTTC.

The chain joins TRBV20-1 to TRBJ2-7, with 7 bases identical to TRBD1. The V gene's germline CDR1 is DFQATT and CDR2 SNEGSKA (reference sequence). The V segment lost 0 bases and the J segment 8 bases; nucleotides outside the gene matches: 7. This CDR3 spans 13 amino acids. The CDR3 loop reads CSAREGGPIKQYF. The CDR3 nucleotides are TGCAGTGCTAGAGAAGGGGGCCCTATAAAGCAGTACTTC.

This clonotype has at least ten counts. The V call is TRBV6-1, the J call TRBJ2-7, with TRBD1 as a possible D gene (5 bases). Germline V gives CDR1 MNHNS, CDR2 SASEGT. The V and J ends lost 9 bases and 2 bases respectively, with 20 bases between them. The CDR3 totals 15 residues. CDR3 nucleotide sequence: TGTGCCAGTAGGTCCAGGGTTATTGGAACCTACGAGCAGTACTTC. Its translation: CASRSRVIGTYEQYF.

This clonotype was seen at least ten times. The genes are TRBV28 and TRBJ1-2; 7 positions agree with TRBD1. This CDR3 contains 13 residues. In germline, CDR1 is MDHEN, CDR2 SYDVKM. The V gene end was trimmed by 8 bases and the J gene end by 4 bases; junction bases not matched to a gene: 7. The CDR3 nucleotides are TGTGCCAGCGGGTCCGGGACAGCCTATGGCTACACCTTC. It translates to CASGSGTAYGYTF.

Only a few counts were recorded for this clonotype. The chain carries TRBV4-1 and TRBJ1-2; D not certain. Trimming cost V 2 bases and J 10 bases, with 14 bases left between them. Germline V CDR1 and CDR2: MGHRA, YSYEKL. The CDR3 is made up of 13 amino acids. CDR3 in amino acids: CASSQFPGRSYTF. The CDR3 region has the DNA TGCGCCAGCAGCCAATTTCCGGGCCGTTCCTACACCTTC.

This clonotype appeared many times. The chain has TRBV19 and TRBJ2-6, with D perhaps matching TRBD1 or TRBD2 (5 bases each). Deletions cut 11 bases from V and 2 bases from J, with 19 bases between. The length of the CDR3 is 16 residues. CDR1 LNHDA and CDR2 SQIVND come from the germline V gene (reference sequence). Here the CDR3 reads CAVGDSPGTGANVLTF. The DNA of the CDR3 is TGTGCCGTGGGGGATTCACCGGGGACTGGGGCCAACGTCCTGACTTTC. Filled out from reference TRBV19 and TRBJ2-6, the complete variable domain reads DGGITQSPKYLFRKEGQNVTLSCEQNLNHDAMYWYRQDPGQGLRLIYYSQIVNDFQKGDIAEGYSVSREKKESFPLTVTSAQKNPTAFYLCAVGDSPGTGANVLTFGAGSRLTVL.